These T cell receptor beta chains were read from a single sample in a study of cytomegalovirus exposure and HLA in healthy donors. Clones were read by immunoSEQ multiplex PCR, and TCRdb kept only the in-frame ones, dropping some. The data show 150,000 or so clones, approximately 86% seen once. The sequenced material came from PBMCs. These receptors originate from a human donor in good health. Each CDR3 is given without its conserved first and last residue.

>12|TRBV5-1|TRBJ1-1
ASSKTGAGAEAF
>11|TRBV30|TRBJ2-1
AWSVQGGGEQF
>14|TRBV30|TRBJ2-7
AWSEGPYRNLYEQY
>11|TRBV27|TRBJ1-1
ASSFSRFTEAF
>11|TRBV7-3|TRBJ1-1
ASSLRGNTEAF
>15|TRBV11-2|TRBJ1-2
ASSPRLGAPDNYGYT
>14|TRBV6-1|TRBJ1-4
ASSEDVGANPEKLF
>12|TRBV18|TRBJ2-7
ASSLGTGAYEQY
>14|TRBV6-1|TRBJ1-5
ASSERPRGHNQPQH
>13|TRBV9|TRBJ1-2
ASSVAPGLGYGYT
>16|TRBV28|TRBJ1-2
ASISGVIHLPTGYGYT
>10|TRBV18|TRBJ2-5
ASSQLQETQY
>13|TRBV19|TRBJ2-1
ASSIGRSSYNEQF
>10|TRBV27|TRBJ2-3
ASMSGADTQY
>11|TRBV9|TRBJ2-2
ASRNSRTGELF
>10|TRBV9|TRBJ2-1
ASSVEGNEQF
>13|TRBV14|TRBJ2-7
ASSQFSINSYEQY
>15|TRBV7-9|TRBJ1-1
ASSTSDRGLSNTEAF
>13|TRBV14|TRBJ1-3
ASSPGQTSGNTIY
>13|TRBV18|TRBJ1-6
ASSSRTGLFSPLH
>13|TRBV28|TRBJ2-7
ASSLSGVISYEQY
>12|TRBV9|TRBJ2-3
ASSPRLATDTQY
>11|TRBV5-8|TRBJ1-1
ASSLRTGPEAF
>12|TRBV6-1|TRBJ1-2
ASSVGQGADGYT
>17|TRBV21-1|TRBJ1-6
ALPKARRRGQGHYSPLH
>15|TRBV2|TRBJ1-3
ASISEGLLIPGNTIY
>14|TRBV7-8|TRBJ2-1
ASSLWWDRANNEQF
>13|TRBV7-9|TRBJ1-1
ASSLIQGVNTEAF
>14|TRBV28|TRBJ1-4
ASTLGGAPTNEKLF
>15|TRBV2|TRBJ1-1
ASSLDRVGGVDTEAF
>14|TRBV6-6|TRBJ2-3
ASSYSTRIGTDTQY
>11|TRBV5-1|TRBJ2-2
ASSGGLVGELF
>13|TRBV4-3|TRBJ2-3
ASSPSGGAADTQY
>15|TRBV30|TRBJ2-3
AWSGLAVSASTDTQY
>13|TRBV7-3|TRBJ2-1
ASSLIAGGFNEQF
>12|TRBV2|TRBJ1-4
ASSVTVRPEKLF
>14|TRBV12-5|TRBJ1-5
ASGLVLGDSNQPQH
>16|TRBV6-1|TRBJ2-1
ASSDHGFVAGGRNEQF
>11|TRBV5-1|TRBJ2-7
ASSAETVYEQY
>12|TRBV15|TRBJ1-2
ATSSRTGSGGYT
>13|TRBV27|TRBJ1-5
ASSFLGQGYQPQH
>13|TRBV6-1|TRBJ1-1
ASSEAGTGATEAF
>10|TRBV7-2|TRBJ1-5
ASGRLNQPQH
>12|TRBV25-1|TRBJ2-1
ASSVSGTNNEQF
>12|TRBV30|TRBJ2-1
AWSPGQGVNEQF
>12|TRBV2|TRBJ1-1
ASRVGAGNTEAF